Each of the 27 T cell receptor beta chains below was sequenced from the same sample in a study of cytomegalovirus exposure and HLA in healthy donors. PCR involved 60 Vbeta and 13 Jbeta primers. Data came from immunoSEQ multiplex PCR; TCRdb stores just in-frame clones and leaves some out. The table shows roughly 200,000 clones, with 77% occurring only once. The sample comprised PBMCs. Source of these receptors: an older woman in good health and CMV-seropositive.

There are a few counts of this clone. The chain has TRBV5-6 and TRBJ2-5; TRBD2 is a possible D gene (5 bases). Between the trimmed V and J ends, which lost 4 bases and 3 bases, there was a span of 13 bases. CDR1 is SGHDT and CDR2 is YYEEEE in the germline V gene. CDR3 length equals 14 residues. Written as DNA, the CDR3 is TGTGCCAGCAGCCCGGGATGGTCTAAAGAGACCCAGTACTTC. Protein product: CASSPGWSKETQYF. The full variable domain, with the rest looked up from reference TRBV5-6 and TRBJ2-5, is DAGVTQSPTHLIKTRGQQVTLRCSPKSGHDTVSWYQQALGQGPQFIFQYYEEEERQRGNFPDRFSGHQFPNYSSELNVNALLLGDSALYLCASSPGWSKETQYFGPGTRLLVL.

The chain links TRBV19 to TRBJ1-2; D is undetermined. Between the trimmed V and J ends, which lost 8 bases and 6 bases, there was a span of 19 bases. This CDR3 comprises 14 residues. Germline CDR1 is LNHDA and CDR2 is SQIVND (reference sequence). The CDR3 region has the DNA TGTGCCAGTTTTCGGGCCAACCGGGGAAATGGCTACACCTTC. This gives the protein CASFRANRGNGYTF.

V and J are TRBV18 and TRBJ2-5, with unresolved D. Deletions cut 0 bases from V and 3 bases from J, with 8 bases between. Germline CDR1 is KGHSH and CDR2 is LQKENI. The CDR3 is 14 amino acids. CDR3 region: CASSPPHREETQYF. In DNA form, the CDR3 reads TGTGCCAGCTCACCACCTCACCGGGAAGAGACCCAGTACTTC.

This rearrangement joins TRBV7-2 to TRBJ2-5; 9 nucleotides agree with TRBD1. After removal of 0 bases from V and 5 bases from J, the junction contained 1 base not matched to a gene. The CDR3 runs to 14 residues. Germline CDR1 SGHTA, CDR2 FQGNSA. The CDR3 sequence: CASSLAGQGETQYF. The CDR3 DNA reads TGTGCCAGCAGCTTAGCTGGACAGGGGGAGACCCAGTACTTC. The full variable domain, its missing parts supplied by reference TRBV7-2 and TRBJ2-5, is GAGVSQSPSNKVTEKGKDVELRCDPISGHTALYWYRQSLGQGLEFLIYFQGNSAPDKSGLPSDRFSAERTGGSVSTLTIQRTQQEDSAVYLCASSLAGQGETQYFGPGTRLLVL.

The chain combines TRBV10-3 with TRBJ1-4, with D tentatively TRBD1 (5 bases). From germline, CDR1 is ENHRY and CDR2 SYGVKD. V lost 10 bases, J lost 6 bases, and 15 bases lay in between. The CDR3 has 13 residues. The DNA for the CDR3 is TGTGCCACCTCGGCAGGGTCGGATGAAAAACTGTTTTTT. Residues: CATSAGSDEKLFF.

This rearrangement joins TRBV5-1 to TRBJ2-7; TRBD1 might be the D (6 bases). Trimming shortened V by 3 bases and J by 7 bases, and 11 bases separated the two germline ends. Germline CDR1 reads SGHRS; CDR2 reads YFSETQ. The CDR3 runs to 12 residues. CDR3 sequence: CASSWGQSEQYF. In DNA, the CDR3 is TGCGCCAGCAGCTGGGGACAATCGGAGCAGTACTTC.

Notes on this clone: The junction departs from germline at one end; a sequencing error may be responsible. This rearrangement joins TRBV2 to TRBJ1-5, with a weak D call TRBD1 (5 bases). There are 12 residues in the CDR3. Germline assignment: CDR1 SNHLY and CDR2 FYNNEI. The CDR3 bases are TGTGCGAGCACGTCAGGGCGACAGCCCCAGCATTTT. Translation gives CASTSGRQPQHF.

This clone was counted only a few times. The V and J genes are TRBV4-1 and TRBJ2-2, with a tentative D call TRBD1 (5 bases). CDR1 is MGHRA and CDR2 is YSYEKL in the germline V gene. The CDR3 has 17 residues. Between the trimmed V and J ends, which lost 1 base and 1 base, there was a span of 13 bases. CDR3 DNA sequence: TGCGCCAGCAGCCAAGTTCCCCGGACACAGAACACCGGGGAGCTGTTTTTT. Residues: CASSQVPRTQNTGELFF.

The chain has TRBV28 and TRBJ1-1; 9 bases match TRBD1. CDR1 is MDHEN, CDR2 SYDVKM, per germline. This CDR3 contains 14 residues. With 3 bases clipped from V and 1 base from J, the junction kept 0 bases outside the gene matches. CDR3 protein: CASSLGQGNTEAFF. The DNA of the CDR3 is TGTGCCAGCAGTTTGGGACAGGGGAACACTGAAGCTTTCTTT.

V usage is TRBV30 and J usage is TRBJ1-2; maybe TRBD1 (6 bases). Between the trimmed V and J ends, which lost 0 bases and 7 bases, there was a span of 15 bases. The germline V gene has CDR1 GTSNPN and CDR2 SVGIG (reference sequence). This CDR3 has 14 residues. The CDR3 sequence: CAWSVVQGTGGYTF. CDR3 nucleotide sequence: TGTGCCTGGAGTGTAGTTCAGGGGACGGGTGGCTACACCTTC.

CDR3 nucleotide sequence: TGTGCCAGTAGTATTCTGAACGGGGTGCACAATCAGCCCCAGCATTTT. This translates into CASSILNGVHNQPQHF. V usage is TRBV19 and J usage is TRBJ1-5; the D is unclear. The CDR3 totals 16 residues. The germline CDR1 and CDR2 sequences are LNHDA and SQIVND (reference sequence). V lost 3 bases, J lost 3 bases, and 15 bases lay in between. The full variable domain, in which reference TRBV19 and TRBJ1-5 provide the parts outside the CDR3, is DGGITQSPKYLFRKEGQNVTLSCEQNLNHDAMYWYRQDPGQGLRLIYYSQIVNDFQKGDIAEGYSVSREKKESFPLTVTSAQKNPTAFYLCASSILNGVHNQPQHFGDGTRLSIL.

J is TRBJ2-1 and V is TRBV19; 10 nucleotides line up with TRBD2. The CDR3 sequence is 14 residues long. Germline trimming cut 5 bases from V and 6 bases from J; bases unmatched to any gene: 4. Looked up from germline, CDR1 is LNHDA and CDR2 is SQIVND (reference sequence). The CDR3 coding sequence is TGTGCCAGTAGTCCTCTAGCGGGGGTCAATGAGCAGTTCTTC. Encoded protein: CASSPLAGVNEQFF.

V gene TRBV5-1 combines with J gene TRBJ1-2; 7 bases align to TRBD1. V shed 4 bases, J shed 7 bases, and the junction held 10 bases outside the gene matches. The CDR3 is 14 residues long. Germline V lookup: CDR1 SGHRS, CDR2 YFSETQ. The CDR3 bases are TGCGCCAGCAGCACTCAGGGGGTAAACGGTGGCTACACCTTC. Its translation: CASSTQGVNGGYTF.

In its sample, this clone was seen a few times. The chain carries TRBV27 and TRBJ1-2; D unclear. The CDR3 covers 17 residues. Germline lookup yields CDR1 MNHEY and CDR2 SMNVEV (reference sequence). V gave up 3 bases and J gave up 7 bases, with 24 bases separating them. CDR3: CASSLFARFGRLGGYTF. The CDR3 DNA follows: TGTGCCAGCAGTTTGTTCGCCCGATTCGGCAGGCTGGGTGGCTACACCTTC.

A few counts support this clone. The V call is TRBV29-1, the J call TRBJ1-2; possibly TRBD1 for D (6 bases). With 6 bases removed from V and 4 bases from J, the gap between germline ends came to 18 bases. This CDR3 region has 14 residues. From germline, CDR1 is SQVTM and CDR2 ANQGSEA. The CDR3 reads CSVTQGFTGYGYTF. The CDR3 region has the DNA TGCAGCGTGACTCAGGGGTTTACGGGCTATGGCTACACCTTC.

J is TRBJ2-1 and V is TRBV10-1; no clear D gene. This CDR3 region has 14 residues. The V end lost 0 bases, the J end lost 5 bases, and 8 bases lay between the germline ends. The V gene's germline CDR1 is WNHNN and CDR2 SYGVQD (reference sequence). The DNA for the CDR3 is TGCGCCAGCAGTGAGTCGGAGTTTAACAATGAGCAGTTCTTC. Translation gives CASSESEFNNEQFF.

V is TRBV29-1 and J is TRBJ2-3, with a possible D match to TRBD1 (6 bases). This CDR3 has 15 amino acids. Between the trimmed V and J ends, which lost 4 bases and 2 bases, there was a span of 16 bases. The germline CDR1 and CDR2 sequences are SQVTM and ANQGSEA. The CDR3 nucleotides are TGCAGCGTTGCCGGACAGACCGTAATCACAGATACGCAGTATTTT. Protein product: CSVAGQTVITDTQYF.

This clone was detected once. The chain is built from TRBV7-3 and TRBJ2-7, with 9 bases matching TRBD1. The J segment lost 0 bases and the V segment lost 4 bases, leaving 4 bases of the junction unmatched. The CDR3 contains 15 residues. Germline V gene sequence: CDR1 SGHTA, CDR2 FQGTGA. CDR3 bases: TGTGCCAGCAGCTCGGGACAGGGAAGCTCCTACGAGCAGTACTTC. Translation gives CASSSGQGSSYEQYF.

V is TRBV7-9 and J is TRBJ2-7, with 10 nucleotides matching TRBD1. The CDR3 is made up of 16 amino acids. V gave up 6 bases and J gave up 3 bases; unmatched junction bases: 11. CDR1 is SEHNR, CDR2 FQNEAQ, per germline (reference sequence). The CDR3 loop is CASSHGPGQGLYEQYF. In DNA form, the CDR3 reads TGTGCCAGCAGTCATGGGCCGGGACAGGGGCTCTACGAGCAGTACTTC.

This clone was detected a few times. The chain is built from TRBV2 and TRBJ1-2; 8 bases are a match to TRBD1. Germline lookup yields CDR1 SNHLY and CDR2 FYNNEI. V trimming: 7 bases; J trimming: 2 bases; junction bases outside the gene matches: 9. The CDR3 runs 15 residues. The CDR3 bases are TGTGCCAGCATGGGGGTGGACAGGGTCAACTATGGCTACACCTTC. This codes for CASMGVDRVNYGYTF.

The rearrangement uses TRBV7-2 and TRBJ2-1; D unresolved. The CDR3 has 15 residues. The V end was cut by 5 bases, the J end by 1 base, with 12 bases between. Germline CDR1 reads SGHTA; CDR2 reads FQGNSA. CDR3 loop: CASSPSAVSYNEQFF. Written as DNA, the CDR3 is TGTGCCAGCAGCCCCTCGGCGGTTTCCTACAATGAGCAGTTCTTC.

V gene TRBV5-1 combines with J gene TRBJ1-1; possible D gene TRBD1, 5 bases. The CDR3 is 13 amino acids. Germline V lookup: CDR1 SGHRS, CDR2 YFSETQ. Trimming pared 3 bases from V and 3 bases from J, leaving 9 bases between. The CDR3 sequence: CASSWGEDTEAFF. The CDR3 DNA is TGCGCCAGCAGCTGGGGGGAAGACACTGAAGCTTTCTTT.

This rearrangement joins TRBV11-3 to TRBJ1-1; D is unclear. V was trimmed by 3 bases and J by 0 bases, leaving 8 bases between them. CDR3 length equals 14 residues. CDR1 and CDR2 (germline): SGHNT, YENEEA. The CDR3 loop is CASSFAGMNTEAFF. In DNA form, the CDR3 reads TGTGCCAGCAGCTTCGCGGGGATGAACACTGAAGCTTTCTTT.

The chain links TRBV7-6 to TRBJ2-5; 8 nucleotides agree with TRBD1. This CDR3 has 16 amino acids. The junction had 8 bases not matched to a gene; V was cut back by 0 bases and J by 5 bases. Germline V gene data show CDR1 as SGHVS and CDR2 as FNYEAQ. The CDR3: CASSLAKTGAGETQYF. In nucleotides, the CDR3 is TGTGCCAGCAGCTTAGCGAAGACAGGGGCGGGGGAGACCCAGTACTTC.

The chain recombines TRBV27 with TRBJ1-1, with TRBD1 matching 9 bases. CDR1 and CDR2 from the germline V gene are MNHEY and SMNVEV (reference sequence). The CDR3 sequence is 16 residues long. V dropped 6 bases and J dropped 4; count of bases not matched to a gene: 12. This CDR3 is CASRDPGQGGGTEAFF. The CDR3 DNA reads as TGTGCCAGCAGAGATCCGGGACAGGGTGGAGGCACTGAAGCTTTCTTT.

V and J are TRBV6-1 and TRBJ1-2; 7 bases align to TRBD1. V shed 5 bases and J 6 bases; nucleotides not matched to a gene: 6. The CDR3 has 13 residues. Looked up from germline, CDR1 is MNHNS and CDR2 is SASEGT. CDR3 sequence reads: CASSSIDRDGYTF. DNA for the CDR3: TGTGCCAGCAGTTCTATCGACAGGGATGGCTACACCTTC.

The chain links TRBV5-1 to TRBJ2-5; the D gene is possibly TRBD1 (5 bases). The CDR3 runs 14 residues. CDR1 SGHRS and CDR2 YFSETQ come from the germline V gene. With 2 bases removed from V and 0 bases from J, the gap between germline ends came to 8 bases. CDR3 in DNA: TGCGCCAGCAGCTTCAGGACAAACCAAGAGACCCAGTACTTC. Translated: CASSFRTNQETQYF.